The 9 T cell receptor beta chains given below trace back to one sample, sequenced in a study of spatial heterogeneity in lung cancer. Described time point: sample taken at primary tumor resection. Without sorting, whole RNA was sequenced from tumor, nontumor lung or frozen PBMC. TCRdb passed the 5' RACE reads through MiXCR, listing each CDR3 protein once. The repertoire consists of about 22,000 distinct CDR3 sequences, with about 4.5% occurring once and the leading ten covering approximately 35%. The starting material was PBMCs, obtained at surgery. The receptors shown here come from a male donor with early-stage non-small cell lung cancer.

This clonotype appeared many times. The CDR3 nucleotides read TGTGCCAGCAGTTTATCCGGGCCGCCGCGAGGAAAATATAGCAATCAGCCCCAGCATTTT. This sequence encodes CASSLSGPPRGKYSNQPQHF. J is TRBJ1-5 and V is TRBV28; D not certain. V lost 1 base to trimming and J lost 0 bases, with 22 bases between them. This CDR3 contains 20 residues. From germline, CDR1 is MDHEN and CDR2 SYDVKM.

Within the sample, this clonotype is medium-sized. V usage is TRBV7-2 and J usage is TRBJ1-2; 8 bases are a match to TRBD1. Germline V gene lookup returns CDR1 SGHTA and CDR2 FQGNSA. The ends lost 4 bases at V and 6 bases at J; junction bases unmatched: 4. The CDR3 spans 13 residues. The CDR3 region has the DNA TGTGCCAGCAGCTCATCGACAGGGGATGGCTACACCTTC. Translation: CASSSSTGDGYTF.

V usage is TRBV5-1 and J usage is TRBJ2-3; no definite D call. Germline V gene data show CDR1 as SGHRS and CDR2 as YFSETQ. This CDR3 region has 13 residues. Trimming stripped 0 bases from V and 3 bases from J, with 5 bases between. CDR3 coding DNA: TGCGCCAGCAGCTTGGCCGGTACAGATACGCAGTATTTT. Translation: CASSLAGTDTQYF.

This clonotype was recorded at least ten times. This sequence joins TRBV4-1 and TRBJ2-2; perhaps TRBD1 as D (6 bases). CDR3 length equals 15 residues. From germline, CDR1 is MGHRA and CDR2 YSYEKL. The V and J ends lost 3 bases and 1 base respectively, with 9 bases between them. The CDR3 DNA reads TGCGCCAGCAGCCACGGACAGTTGAACACCGGGGAGCTGTTTTTT. Amino acids: CASSHGQLNTGELFF.

Many counts were recorded for this clonotype. The V gene is TRBV4-1, the J gene TRBJ2-2, with D perhaps TRBD1 (5 bases). Germline-derived CDR1 and CDR2 are MGHRA and YSYEKL. V dropped 4 bases and J dropped 1 base, with 10 bases sitting between them. This CDR3 region has 15 residues. The CDR3 coding sequence is TGCGCCAGCAGCCCAGGGTCAGGGAACACCGGGGAGCTGTTTTTT. It encodes CASSPGSGNTGELFF.

This clonotype was picked up many times. This chain uses TRBV28 with TRBJ1-1; D unclear. The V end was cut by 2 bases, the J end by 0 bases, with 13 bases between. Germline lookup yields CDR1 MDHEN and CDR2 SYDVKM. The CDR3 has 16 amino acids. CDR3 DNA: TGTGCCAGCAGTTTAGTGGGCGACGGCCTGAACACTGAAGCTTTCTTT. Its translation is CASSLVGDGLNTEAFF.

This clonotype showed up many times. The CDR3: CASSTFGAGPYGYTF. The CDR3 region has the DNA TGTGCCAGCAGTACTTTTGGCGCAGGACCCTATGGCTACACCTTC. The V gene is TRBV6-1, the J gene TRBJ1-2; D unclear. Germline CDR1 and CDR2: MNHNS and SASEGT. The length of the CDR3 is 15 residues. The V end lost 5 bases, the J end lost 4 bases, and 17 bases lay between the germline ends.

This clonotype has ten or more counts. CDR3 amino acids: CAWSAQIGSGELFF. The CDR3 DNA reads as TGTGCCTGGAGTGCTCAGATAGGGTCCGGGGAGCTGTTTTTT. The V gene is TRBV30, the J gene TRBJ2-2, with D hard to call. Trimming shortened V by 1 base and J by 6 bases, and 12 bases separated the two germline ends. The V gene's germline CDR1 is GTSNPN and CDR2 SVGIG (reference sequence). The CDR3 loop spans 14 amino acids.

This clonotype was seen many times. The V call is TRBV24-1, the J call TRBJ2-1; weak D call: TRBD1 (6 bases). V lost 5 bases and J 9 bases, leaving 10 bases between the germline ends. This CDR3 region has 12 residues. Germline values: CDR1 KGHDR, CDR2 SFDVKD. CDR3 coding DNA: TGTGCCACCAGTGTGGTAGGGGGTGAGCAGTTCTTC. Translated, it gives CATSVVGGEQFF.